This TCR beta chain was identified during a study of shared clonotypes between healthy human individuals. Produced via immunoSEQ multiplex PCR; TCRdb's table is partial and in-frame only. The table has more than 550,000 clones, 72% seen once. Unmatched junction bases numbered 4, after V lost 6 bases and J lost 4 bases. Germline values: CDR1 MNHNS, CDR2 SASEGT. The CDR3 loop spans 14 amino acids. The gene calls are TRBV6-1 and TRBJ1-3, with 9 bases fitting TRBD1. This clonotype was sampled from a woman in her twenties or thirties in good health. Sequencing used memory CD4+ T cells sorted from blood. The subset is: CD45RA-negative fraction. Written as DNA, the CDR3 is TGTGCCAGCAGACACGGGACAGGGGGAAACACCATATATTTT. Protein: CASRHGTGGNTIYF.